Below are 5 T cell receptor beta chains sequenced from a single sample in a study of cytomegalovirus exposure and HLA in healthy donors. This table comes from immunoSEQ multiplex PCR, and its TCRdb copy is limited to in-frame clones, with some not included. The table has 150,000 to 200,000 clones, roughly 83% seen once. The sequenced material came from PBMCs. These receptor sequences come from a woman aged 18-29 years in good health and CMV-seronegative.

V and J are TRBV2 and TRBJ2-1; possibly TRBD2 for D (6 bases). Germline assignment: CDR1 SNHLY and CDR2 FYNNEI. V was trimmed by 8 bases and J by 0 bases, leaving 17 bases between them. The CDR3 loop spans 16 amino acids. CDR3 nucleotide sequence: TGTGCCAGCTTAAATAGGGTCGGGAGCTCCTACAATGAGCAGTTCTTC. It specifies CASLNRVGSSYNEQFF.

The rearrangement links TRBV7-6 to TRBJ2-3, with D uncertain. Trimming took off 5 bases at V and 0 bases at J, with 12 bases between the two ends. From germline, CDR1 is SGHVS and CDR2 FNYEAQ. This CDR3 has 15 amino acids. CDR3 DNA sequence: TGTGCCAGCAGCCAAGTCAGGATAAGCACAGATACGCAGTATTTT. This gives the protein CASSQVRISTDTQYF.

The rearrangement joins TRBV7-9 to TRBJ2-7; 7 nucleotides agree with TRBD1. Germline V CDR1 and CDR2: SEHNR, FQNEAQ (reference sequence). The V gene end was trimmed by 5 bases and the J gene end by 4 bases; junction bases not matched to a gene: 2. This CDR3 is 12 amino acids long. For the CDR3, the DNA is TGTGCCAGCAGCCCGACAGGGTACGAGCAGTACTTC. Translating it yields CASSPTGYEQYF.

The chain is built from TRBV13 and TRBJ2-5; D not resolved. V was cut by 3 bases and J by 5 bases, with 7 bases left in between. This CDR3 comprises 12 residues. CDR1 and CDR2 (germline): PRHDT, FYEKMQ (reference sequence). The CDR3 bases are TGTGCCAGCAGCTTTTCCTTGGAGACCCAGTACTTC. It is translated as CASSFSLETQYF. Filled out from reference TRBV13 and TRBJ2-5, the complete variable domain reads AAGVIQSPRHLIKEKRETATLKCYPIPRHDTVYWYQQGPGQDPQFLISFYEKMQSDKGSIPDRFSAQQFSDYHSELNMSSLELGDSALYFCASSFSLETQYFGPGTRLLVL.

DNA for the CDR3: TGTGCCACCAGCTTTCGCCAGGGATTGGGGTACAATGAGCAGTTCTTC. Protein: CATSFRQGLGYNEQFF. J is TRBJ2-1 and V is TRBV15; possibly TRBD1 for D (5 bases). Germline values: CDR1 LNHNV, CDR2 YYDKDF (reference sequence). The CDR3 totals 16 residues. V dropped 5 bases and J dropped 4 bases, with 18 bases sitting between them. Combining the CDR3 with reference TRBV15 and TRBJ2-1 gives the whole variable domain DAMVIQNPRYQVTQFGKPVTLSCSQTLNHNVMYWYQQKSSQAPKLLFHYYDKDFNNEADTPDNFQSRRPNTSFCFLDIRSPGLGDTAMYLCATSFRQGLGYNEQFFGPGTRLTVL.